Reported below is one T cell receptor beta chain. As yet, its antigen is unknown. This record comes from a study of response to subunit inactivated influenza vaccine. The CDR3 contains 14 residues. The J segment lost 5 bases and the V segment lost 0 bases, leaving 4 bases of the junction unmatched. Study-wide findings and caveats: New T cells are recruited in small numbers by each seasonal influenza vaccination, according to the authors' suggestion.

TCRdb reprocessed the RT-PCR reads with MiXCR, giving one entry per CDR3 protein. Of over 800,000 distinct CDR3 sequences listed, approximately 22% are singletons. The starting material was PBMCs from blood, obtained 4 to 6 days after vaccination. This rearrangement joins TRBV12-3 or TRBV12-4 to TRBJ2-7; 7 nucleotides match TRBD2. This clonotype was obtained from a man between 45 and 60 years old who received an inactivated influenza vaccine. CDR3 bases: TGTGCCAGCAGTTTAGCCGGGAGGATGGACGAGCAGTACTTC. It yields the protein CASSLAGRMDEQYF.